This T cell receptor beta chain is drawn from a study of T cell responses to AZD1222 COVID-19 vaccine. Looking at the study overall: Investigators merged groups given second doses at roughly 4 or roughly 12 weeks. Findings and limits, study-wide: Repertoire sampling was restricted to post-peak T cell response timepoints. Nearly half of spike-specific TCRs reportedly target unmutated variant regions. The donor group comprised mostly white British people and more females; the analysis possibly underestimated clonal diversity.

The method was immunoSEQ multiplex PCR; TCRdb's version includes in-frame clones alone and lacks a portion of them. The data show around 150,000 clones, with less than 95% seen just once and 3.4% held by the top ten. A note on this clone: The antigen is unknown.

The CDR3 is 16 residues long. V lost 6 bases and J 5 bases, leaving 19 bases between the germline ends. Germline V gives CDR1 MNHEY, CDR2 SMNVEV (reference sequence). The J gene is TRBJ2-2, the V gene TRBV27; D perhaps matches TRBD2 (6 bases). The sequences come from peripheral blood, collected on day 0 of AZD1222 vaccination. The receptor was isolated from an adult in good health. This CDR3 is CASSNYGTWATGELFF. The CDR3 DNA follows: TGTGCCAGCAGCAACTACGGGACTTGGGCAACCGGGGAGCTGTTTTTT.